This T cell receptor (beta chain) was profiled in a study of cytomegalovirus exposure and HLA in healthy donors. Study results and limitations: In vitro, a few CMV-associated chains proved specific for CMV antigens.

Vbeta (60) and Jbeta (13) primers were used in the PCR. Here immunoSEQ multiplex PCR was the method, and the copy in TCRdb shows in-frame clones only, minus some. The table records fewer than 250,000 clones, roughly 83% of them present only once. As for this clone: Its antigen is as yet unknown.

This CDR3 region has 13 residues. Trimming took 3 bases from V and 5 from J; bases not matched to a gene: 2. Germline CDR1 is SGHRS and CDR2 is YFSETQ. This receptor was taken from a girl aged 10 to 17 in good health and CMV-seronegative. Material: PBMCs. This chain uses TRBV5-1 with TRBJ2-1, with 7 bases that match TRBD2. Here the CDR3 reads CASSWTRNNEQFF. The CDR3 nucleotides read TGCGCCAGCAGCTGGACTAGAAACAATGAGCAGTTCTTC.